This T cell receptor (beta chain) derives from a study of blood T cell repertoires in COVID-19. Only in-frame clones appear in the TCRdb table, and some are missing; sequencing was by immunoSEQ multiplex PCR. Among fewer than 180,000 clones listed, approximately 86% were seen once. This CDR3 contains 15 residues. CDR1 is LGHNA, CDR2 YSLEER, per germline. Between the trimmed V and J ends, which lost 0 bases and 4 bases, there was a span of 12 bases. The sample consisted of peripheral blood. The clonotype comes from a woman aged 60-75 years with active or convalescent COVID-19. The chain combines TRBV4-3 with TRBJ1-2; D not resolved. The CDR3 sequence is CASSQERVALYGYTF. The CDR3 DNA sequence: TGCGCCAGCAGCCAAGAGAGGGTTGCGCTCTATGGCTACACCTTC.